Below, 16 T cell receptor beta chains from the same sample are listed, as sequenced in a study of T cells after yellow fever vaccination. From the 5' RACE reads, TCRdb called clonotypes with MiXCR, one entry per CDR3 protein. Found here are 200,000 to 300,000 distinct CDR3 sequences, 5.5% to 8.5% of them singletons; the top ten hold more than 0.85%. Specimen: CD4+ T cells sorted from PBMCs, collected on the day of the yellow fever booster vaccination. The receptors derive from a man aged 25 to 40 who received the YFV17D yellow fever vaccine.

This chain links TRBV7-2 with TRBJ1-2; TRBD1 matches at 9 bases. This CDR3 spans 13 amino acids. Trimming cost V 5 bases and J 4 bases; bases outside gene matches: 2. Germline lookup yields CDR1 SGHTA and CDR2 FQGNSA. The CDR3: CASSTGQGYGYTF. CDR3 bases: TGTGCCAGCAGCACGGGACAGGGCTATGGCTACACCTTC.

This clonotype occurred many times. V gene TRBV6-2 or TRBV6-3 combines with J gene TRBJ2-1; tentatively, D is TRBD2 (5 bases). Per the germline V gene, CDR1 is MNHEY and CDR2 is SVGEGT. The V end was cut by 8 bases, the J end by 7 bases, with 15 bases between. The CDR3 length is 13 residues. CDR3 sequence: CASRSADSNEQFF. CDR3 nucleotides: TGTGCCAGCCGATCGGCGGACTCTAATGAGCAGTTCTTC.

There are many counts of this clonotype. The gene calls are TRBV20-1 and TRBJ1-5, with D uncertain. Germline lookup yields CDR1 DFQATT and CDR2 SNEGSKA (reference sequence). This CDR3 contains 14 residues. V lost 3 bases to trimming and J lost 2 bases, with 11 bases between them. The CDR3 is CSARRPLGNQPQHF. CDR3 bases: TGCAGTGCTAGGCGGCCTTTGGGCAATCAGCCCCAGCATTTT.

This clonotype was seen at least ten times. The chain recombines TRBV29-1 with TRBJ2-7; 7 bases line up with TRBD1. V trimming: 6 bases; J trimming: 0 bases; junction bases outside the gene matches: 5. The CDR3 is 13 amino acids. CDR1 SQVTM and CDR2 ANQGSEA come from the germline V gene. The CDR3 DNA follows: TGCAGCGTCGAGACAGGGAGCTCCTACGAGCAGTACTTC. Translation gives CSVETGSSYEQYF.

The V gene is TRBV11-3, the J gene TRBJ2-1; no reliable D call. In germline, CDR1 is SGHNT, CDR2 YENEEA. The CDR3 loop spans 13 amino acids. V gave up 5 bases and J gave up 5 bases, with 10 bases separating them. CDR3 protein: CASSQVSDNEQFF. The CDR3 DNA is TGTGCCAGCAGCCAGGTTTCCGACAATGAGCAGTTCTTC.

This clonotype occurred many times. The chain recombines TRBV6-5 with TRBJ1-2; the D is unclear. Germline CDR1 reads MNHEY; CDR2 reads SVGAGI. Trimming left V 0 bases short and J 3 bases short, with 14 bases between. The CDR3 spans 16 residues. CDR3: CASSYSSISGYYGYTF. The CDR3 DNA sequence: TGTGCCAGCAGTTACTCGTCCATTTCAGGCTACTATGGCTACACCTTC.

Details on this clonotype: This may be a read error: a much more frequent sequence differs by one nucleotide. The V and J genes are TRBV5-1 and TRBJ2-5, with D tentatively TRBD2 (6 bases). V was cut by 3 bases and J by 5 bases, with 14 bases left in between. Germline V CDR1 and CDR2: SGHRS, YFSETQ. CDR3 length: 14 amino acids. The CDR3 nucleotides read TGCGCCAGCAGCTCATGGCCGGGGAGGGAGACCCAGTACTTC. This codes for CASSSWPGRETQYF.

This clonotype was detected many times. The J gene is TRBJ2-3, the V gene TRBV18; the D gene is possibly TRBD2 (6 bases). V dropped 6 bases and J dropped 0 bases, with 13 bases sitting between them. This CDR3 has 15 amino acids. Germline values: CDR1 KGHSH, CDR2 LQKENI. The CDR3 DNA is TGTGCCAGCTCCCCGAGTGGGACTAGCACAGATACGCAGTATTTT. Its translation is CASSPSGTSTDTQYF. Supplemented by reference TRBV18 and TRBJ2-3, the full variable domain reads NAGVMQNPRHLVRRRGQEARLRCSPMKGHSHVYWYRQLPEEGLKFMVYLQKENIIDESGMPKERFSAEFPKEGPSILRIQQVVRGDSAAYFCASSPSGTSTDTQYFGPGTRLTVL.

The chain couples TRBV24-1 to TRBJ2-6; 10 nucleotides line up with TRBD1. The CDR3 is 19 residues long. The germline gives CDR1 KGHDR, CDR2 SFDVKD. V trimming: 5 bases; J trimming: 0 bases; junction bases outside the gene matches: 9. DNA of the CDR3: TGTGCCACCAGTGGCCCTGACAGGGGGCTCTACTCTGGGGCCAACGTCCTGACTTTC. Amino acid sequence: CATSGPDRGLYSGANVLTF.

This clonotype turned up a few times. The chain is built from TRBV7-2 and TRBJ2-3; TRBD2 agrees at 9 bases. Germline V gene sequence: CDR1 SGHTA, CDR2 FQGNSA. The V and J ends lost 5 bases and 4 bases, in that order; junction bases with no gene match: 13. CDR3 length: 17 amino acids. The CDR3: CASSTRYGGRGADTQYF. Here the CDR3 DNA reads TGTGCCAGCAGCACTCGCTACGGCGGGAGGGGGGCAGATACGCAGTATTTT.

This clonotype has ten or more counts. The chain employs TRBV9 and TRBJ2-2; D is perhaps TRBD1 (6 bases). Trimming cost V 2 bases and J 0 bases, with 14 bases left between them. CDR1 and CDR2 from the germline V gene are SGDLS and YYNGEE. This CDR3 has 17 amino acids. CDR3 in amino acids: CASSVARGSTNTGELFF. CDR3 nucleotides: TGTGCCAGCAGCGTTGCCAGGGGCAGCACGAACACCGGGGAGCTGTTTTTT.

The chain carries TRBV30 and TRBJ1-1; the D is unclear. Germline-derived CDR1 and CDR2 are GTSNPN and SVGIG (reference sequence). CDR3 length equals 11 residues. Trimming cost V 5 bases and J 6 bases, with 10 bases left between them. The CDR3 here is CAWGPLAEAFF. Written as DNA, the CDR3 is TGTGCCTGGGGCCCCCTCGCTGAAGCTTTCTTT.

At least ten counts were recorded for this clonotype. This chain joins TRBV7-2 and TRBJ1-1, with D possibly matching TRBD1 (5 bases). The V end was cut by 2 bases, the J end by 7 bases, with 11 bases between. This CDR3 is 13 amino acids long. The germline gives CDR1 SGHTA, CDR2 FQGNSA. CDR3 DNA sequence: TGTGCCAGCAGCTTAAGGTGGGGGGGTGAAGCTTTCTTT. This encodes CASSLRWGGEAFF. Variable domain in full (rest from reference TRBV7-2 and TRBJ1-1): GAGVSQSPSNKVTEKGKDVELRCDPISGHTALYWYRQSLGQGLEFLIYFQGNSAPDKSGLPSDRFSAERTGGSVSTLTIQRTQQEDSAVYLCASSLRWGGEAFFGQGTRLTVV.

In nucleotides, the CDR3 is TGCAGTGCTAGAGAACCGGGACAATTCTACGAGCAGTACTTC. Translated, it gives CSAREPGQFYEQYF. The chain carries TRBV20-1 and TRBJ2-7; D possibly corresponds to TRBD1 (6 bases). V lost 0 bases and J 3 bases, leaving 12 bases between the germline ends. Germline CDR1 reads DFQATT; CDR2 reads SNEGSKA (reference sequence). The CDR3 loop spans 14 amino acids.

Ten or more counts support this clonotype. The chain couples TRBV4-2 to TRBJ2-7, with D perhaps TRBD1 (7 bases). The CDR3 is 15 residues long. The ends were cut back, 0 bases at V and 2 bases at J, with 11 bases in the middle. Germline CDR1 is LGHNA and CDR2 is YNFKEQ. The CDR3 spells CASSQDPRGAYEQYF. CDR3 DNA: TGTGCCAGCAGCCAAGACCCCAGGGGGGCCTACGAGCAGTACTTC.

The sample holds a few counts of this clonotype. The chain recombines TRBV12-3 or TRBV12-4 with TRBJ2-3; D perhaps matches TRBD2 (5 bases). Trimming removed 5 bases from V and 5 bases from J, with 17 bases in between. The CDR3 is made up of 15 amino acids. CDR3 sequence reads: CASSPQERARDTQYF. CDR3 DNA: TGTGCCAGCAGTCCTCAGGAGAGGGCCCGAGATACGCAGTATTTT.